The 15 T cell receptor beta chains presented below share a single source sample, sequenced in a study of OX40 agonist ivuxolimab in advanced cancers. Method: immunoSEQ multiplex PCR; TCRdb's copy keeps in-frame clones and lacks some. The sample shows tens of thousands of clones, roughly 80% of them seen only once. This sample comprised CD4+ or CD8+ T cells sorted from blood, obtained in a trial of the OX40 agonist ivuxolimab. These receptors all come from an adult with an advanced solid tumor such as melanoma, head and neck, liver or kidney cancer.

The chain couples TRBV7-8 to TRBJ1-2; D uncertain. V was shortened by 4 bases and J by 4 bases, with 16 bases between the two germline ends. CDR3 size: 15 residues. Germline values: CDR1 SGHVS, CDR2 FQNEAQ. The DNA of the CDR3 is TGTGCCAGCAGCTCGAAGACCGGGCAGTCCTATGGCTACACCTTC. Its translation is CASSSKTGQSYGYTF.

CDR3 nucleotide sequence: TGTGCCAGCAGCTCACGAAGGGCATACGAGCAGTACTTC. It yields the protein CASSSRRAYEQYF. J is TRBJ2-7 and V is TRBV11-3; D unresolved. The CDR3 is made up of 13 amino acids. The ends were cut back, 4 bases at V and 4 bases at J, with 11 bases in the middle. CDR1 is SGHNT and CDR2 is YENEEA in the germline V gene.

The V and J genes are TRBV7-9 and TRBJ1-1; tentative D call: TRBD1 (6 bases). V gave up 4 bases and J gave up 4 bases, with 10 bases separating them. The CDR3 covers 13 residues. CDR1 and CDR2 (germline): SEHNR, FQNEAQ (reference sequence). The CDR3 region has the DNA TGTGCCAGCAGCTCCGAAGGGGGCACTGAAGCTTTCTTT. It yields the protein CASSSEGGTEAFF.

This sequence joins TRBV7-9 and TRBJ1-4, with D unclear. V lost 5 bases, J lost 7 bases, and 17 bases lay in between. Germline loops: CDR1 SEHNR, CDR2 FQNEAQ (reference sequence). This CDR3 contains 15 residues. Written as DNA, the CDR3 is TGTGCCAGCAGCCTATCGGGGTCCGCGGGTGAAAAACTGTTTTTT. Translated: CASSLSGSAGEKLFF. Looking up the rest from reference TRBV7-9 and TRBJ1-4 gives the full variable domain: DTGVSQNPRHKITKRGQNVTFRCDPISEHNRLYWYRQTLGQGPEFLTYFQNEAQLEKSRLLSDRFSAERPKGSFSTLEIQRTEQGDSAMYLCASSLSGSAGEKLFFGSGTQLSVL.

The chain carries TRBV19 and TRBJ2-5; D tentatively reads TRBD1 or TRBD2 (5 bases each). The CDR3 has 15 amino acids. V lost 1 base and J lost 7, with 16 bases in between. Germline values: CDR1 LNHDA, CDR2 SQIVND (reference sequence). The DNA for the CDR3 is TGTGCCAGTAGTATAGTTGGGACGGTACTTAGGACCCAGTACTTC. Translation gives CASSIVGTVLRTQYF. The full variable domain, rest sourced from reference TRBV19 and TRBJ2-5, is DGGITQSPKYLFRKEGQNVTLSCEQNLNHDAMYWYRQDPGQGLRLIYYSQIVNDFQKGDIAEGYSVSREKKESFPLTVTSAQKNPTAFYLCASSIVGTVLRTQYFGPGTRLLVL.

This clone is medium-sized in the sample. The J gene is TRBJ1-1, the V gene TRBV2; D gene ambiguous. Trimming pared 6 bases from V and 1 base from J, leaving 9 bases between. The CDR3 length is 13 residues. CDR1 and CDR2 (germline): SNHLY, FYNNEI. The CDR3 spells CASSLYSNTEAFF. The DNA of the CDR3 is TGTGCCAGCAGCCTTTATTCGAACACTGAAGCTTTCTTT.

Here the CDR3 DNA reads TGCGCCAGCAGCTCTGGGCGGGGGGGCGGAGAGACCCAGTACTTC. This encodes CASSSGRGGGETQYF. The chain couples TRBV5-1 to TRBJ2-5; 9 positions match TRBD2. This CDR3 contains 15 residues. The ends lost 3 bases at V and 4 bases at J; junction bases unmatched: 7. Germline V gene data show CDR1 as SGHRS and CDR2 as YFSETQ.

This chain joins TRBV5-4 and TRBJ2-1, with D possibly matching TRBD2 (6 bases). The CDR3 covers 16 residues. Germline CDR1 and CDR2: SGHNT and YYREEE (reference sequence). V was shortened by 9 bases and J by 0 bases, with 19 bases between the two germline ends. CDR3 sequence (DNA): TGTGCCACCACTTTGGAGGGGACGAGCTCCTACAATGAGCAGTTCTTC. Protein product: CATTLEGTSSYNEQFF.

With regard to this clone: The missing conserved phenylalanine or tryptophan at the end of this CDR3 makes a read error likely. The gene calls are TRBV6-5 and TRBJ2-3; tentatively, D is TRBD1 (6 bases). With 6 bases removed from V and 5 bases from J, the gap between germline ends came to 15 bases. This CDR3 has 14 amino acids. The germline V gene has CDR1 MNHEY and CDR2 SVGAGI. CDR3 DNA: TGTGCCAGCAGGACGAGAGTAGGGGGAGATACGCAGTATTCT. The encoded protein is CASRTRVGGDTQYS.

This clone was found a few times. This chain joins TRBV6-1 and TRBJ1-6, with D possibly being TRBD1 (5 bases). Per the germline V gene, CDR1 is MNHNS and CDR2 is SASEGT. This CDR3 has 12 residues. The germline V and J ends were trimmed by 7 bases and 9 bases, with 10 bases remaining between them. The CDR3, as DNA: TGTGCCAGCACTCCAGGGTTTTCACCCCTCCACTTT. As protein: CASTPGFSPLHF.

The chain uses TRBV19 and TRBJ2-1, with TRBD1 as a possible D gene (5 bases). The CDR3 runs 13 residues. CDR1 and CDR2 from the germline V gene are LNHDA and SQIVND (reference sequence). V was clipped by 4 bases and J by 7 bases, with 11 bases between them. This CDR3 is CASSSTGANEQFF. CDR3 nucleotides: TGTGCCAGTAGTAGTACAGGTGCAAATGAGCAGTTCTTC.

The chain has TRBV27 and TRBJ2-4; D remains unclear. V gave up 5 bases and J gave up 3 bases, with 17 bases separating them. The CDR3 totals 16 residues. Germline V gene data show CDR1 as MNHEY and CDR2 as SMNVEV (reference sequence). The CDR3 DNA sequence: TGTGCCAGCAGTCCCCGGTCCGAACGGGTCAAAAACATTCAGTACTTC. This codes for CASSPRSERVKNIQYF.

V gene TRBV7-2 combines with J gene TRBJ2-1, with D perhaps matching TRBD2 (6 bases). The germline CDR1 and CDR2 sequences are SGHTA and FQGNSA. V dropped 3 bases and J dropped 7 bases, with 13 bases sitting between them. The CDR3 length is 14 residues. CDR3 sequence (DNA): TGTGCCAGCAGCTTTATGGAGGGTTCGAATGAGCAGTTCTTC. It yields the protein CASSFMEGSNEQFF.

V and J are TRBV6-5 and TRBJ1-2; weak D call: TRBD1 (5 bases). This CDR3 spans 14 amino acids. The germline V gene encodes CDR1 MNHEY and CDR2 SVGAGI. V gave up 6 bases and J gave up 4 bases, with 15 bases separating them. CDR3 amino acids: CASSPGGIPYGYTF. The CDR3 bases are TGTGCCAGCAGCCCTGGGGGTATCCCCTATGGCTACACCTTC.

This chain joins TRBV6-6 and TRBJ1-5; D call uncertain. V lost 6 bases and J 6 bases, leaving 12 bases between the germline ends. CDR3 length: 13 residues. The V gene's germline CDR1 is MNHNY and CDR2 SVGAGI (reference sequence). Here the CDR3 reads CASSSTSSQPQHF. CDR3 nucleotide sequence: TGTGCCAGCAGCTCAACGAGTAGTCAGCCCCAGCATTTT.